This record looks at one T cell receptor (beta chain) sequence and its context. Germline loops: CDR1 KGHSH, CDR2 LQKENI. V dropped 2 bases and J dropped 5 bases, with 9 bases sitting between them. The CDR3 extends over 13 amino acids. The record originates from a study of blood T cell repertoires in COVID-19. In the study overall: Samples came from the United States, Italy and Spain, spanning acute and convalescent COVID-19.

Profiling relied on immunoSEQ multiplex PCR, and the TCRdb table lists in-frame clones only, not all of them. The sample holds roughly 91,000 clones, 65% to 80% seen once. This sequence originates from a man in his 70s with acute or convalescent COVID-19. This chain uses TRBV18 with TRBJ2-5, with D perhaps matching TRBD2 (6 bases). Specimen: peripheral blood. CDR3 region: CASSPAGRETQYF. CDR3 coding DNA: TGTGCCAGCTCACCAGCGGGAAGGGAGACCCAGTACTTC. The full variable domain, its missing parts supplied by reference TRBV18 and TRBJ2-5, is NAGVMQNPRHLVRRRGQEARLRCSPMKGHSHVYWYRQLPEEGLKFMVYLQKENIIDESGMPKERFSAEFPKEGPSILRIQQVVRGDSAAYFCASSPAGRETQYFGPGTRLLVL.